This T cell receptor (beta chain) was found in a study of CD8 T cells in ankylosing spondylitis. The CDR3 totals 17 residues. Germline V gene sequence: CDR1 SGHVS, CDR2 FQNEAQ. This clonotype showed up many times. Its specificity is not known. The junction shows a germline mismatch at one end, possibly a read error. Findings of the study overall: Clones tied to disease were said to be significantly enriched in matched ankylosing spondylitis synovial fluid.

A quantitative 5'-RACE method, one with molecular barcodes, was used to make TCR beta libraries. Each CDR3 protein is one row after TCRdb ran MiXCR on the 5' RACE reads. Among hundreds of thousands of distinct CDR3 sequences listed, roughly 10% were seen once. Sequenced sample: blood, either unsorted or a sorted T cell fraction (not recorded which). The clonotype comes from a male donor with ankylosing spondylitis or in good health (not recorded which). This sequence joins TRBV7-8 and TRBJ2-3; 14 nucleotides align to TRBD2. CDR3 in DNA: TGTGCCAGCAGCATAGCTCCGGGACTAGCGGGGGCAGATACGCAGTATTTT. This encodes CASSIAPGLAGADTQYF.